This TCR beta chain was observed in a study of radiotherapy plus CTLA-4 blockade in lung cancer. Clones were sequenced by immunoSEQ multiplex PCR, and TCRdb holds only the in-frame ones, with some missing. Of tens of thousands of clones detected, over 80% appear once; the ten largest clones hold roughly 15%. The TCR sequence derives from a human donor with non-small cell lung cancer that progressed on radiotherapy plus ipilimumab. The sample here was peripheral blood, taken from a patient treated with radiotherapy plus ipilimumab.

The CDR3 DNA sequence: TGTGCCAGCAGCTTCCGACAGGATAAAGATACGCAGTATTTT. This encodes CASSFRQDKDTQYF. The chain links TRBV7-9 to TRBJ2-3; perhaps TRBD1 as D (6 bases). V lost 3 bases, J lost 5 bases, and 12 bases lay in between. CDR3 length equals 14 residues. Germline V lookup: CDR1 SEHNR, CDR2 FQNEAQ (reference sequence).